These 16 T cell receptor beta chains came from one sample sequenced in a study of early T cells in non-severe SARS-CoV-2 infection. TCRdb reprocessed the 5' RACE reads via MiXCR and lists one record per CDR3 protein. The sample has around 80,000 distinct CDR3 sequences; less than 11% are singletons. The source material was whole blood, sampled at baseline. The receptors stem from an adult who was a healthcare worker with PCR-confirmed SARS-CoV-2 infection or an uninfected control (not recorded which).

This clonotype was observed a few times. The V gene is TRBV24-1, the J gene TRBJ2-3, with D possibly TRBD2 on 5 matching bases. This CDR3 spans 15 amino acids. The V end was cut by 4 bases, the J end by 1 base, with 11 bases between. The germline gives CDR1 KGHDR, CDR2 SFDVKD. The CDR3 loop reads CATSDPSQGTDTQYF. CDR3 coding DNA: TGTGCCACCAGTGACCCTAGCCAGGGCACAGATACGCAGTATTTT.

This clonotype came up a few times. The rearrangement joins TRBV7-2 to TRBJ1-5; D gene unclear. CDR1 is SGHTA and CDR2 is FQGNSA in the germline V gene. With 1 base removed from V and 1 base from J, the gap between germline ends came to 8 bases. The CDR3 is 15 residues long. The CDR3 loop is CASSLVGRSNQPQHF. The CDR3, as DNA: TGTGCCAGCAGCTTAGTCGGGAGAAGCAATCAGCCCCAGCATTTT.

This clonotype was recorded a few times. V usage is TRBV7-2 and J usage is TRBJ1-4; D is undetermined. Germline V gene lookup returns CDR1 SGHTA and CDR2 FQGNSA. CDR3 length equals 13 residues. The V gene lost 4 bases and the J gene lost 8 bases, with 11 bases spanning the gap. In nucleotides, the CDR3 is TGTGCCAGCAGCTACATATCGAGGGAAAAACTGTTTTTT. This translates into CASSYISREKLFF.

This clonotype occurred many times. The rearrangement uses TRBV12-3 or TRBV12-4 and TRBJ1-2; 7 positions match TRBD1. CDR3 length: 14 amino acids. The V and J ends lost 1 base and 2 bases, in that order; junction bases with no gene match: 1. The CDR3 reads CASSLGQGNYGYTF. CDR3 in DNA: TGTGCCAGCAGTTTAGGACAGGGAAACTATGGCTACACCTTC.

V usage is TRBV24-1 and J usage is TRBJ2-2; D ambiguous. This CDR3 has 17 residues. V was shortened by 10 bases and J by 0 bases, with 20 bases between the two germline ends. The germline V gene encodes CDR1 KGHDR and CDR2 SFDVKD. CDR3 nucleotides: TGTGCCACTTCCCCCCGGTGGGATCAATCGAACACCGGGGAGCTGTTTTTT. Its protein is CATSPRWDQSNTGELFF.

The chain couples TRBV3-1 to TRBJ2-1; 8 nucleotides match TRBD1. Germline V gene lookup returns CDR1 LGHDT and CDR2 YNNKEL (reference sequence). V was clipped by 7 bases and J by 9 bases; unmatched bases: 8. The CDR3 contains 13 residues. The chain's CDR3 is CASNLAGGVEQFF. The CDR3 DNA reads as TGTGCCAGCAACCTTGCAGGGGGCGTTGAGCAGTTCTTC.

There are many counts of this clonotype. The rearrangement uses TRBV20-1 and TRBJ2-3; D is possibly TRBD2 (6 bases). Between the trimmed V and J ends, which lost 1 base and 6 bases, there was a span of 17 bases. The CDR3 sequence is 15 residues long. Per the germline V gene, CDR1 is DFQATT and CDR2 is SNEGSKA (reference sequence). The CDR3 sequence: CSARAALAAGDTQYF. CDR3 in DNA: TGCAGTGCTAGAGCCGCACTAGCAGCAGGTGATACGCAGTATTTT.

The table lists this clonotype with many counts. CDR3 in amino acids: CASSKSPTTSYEQYF. CDR3 in DNA: TGTGCCAGCAGCAAGTCCCCCACTACTTCCTACGAGCAGTACTTC. V is TRBV9 and J is TRBJ2-7; D unclear. V was shortened by 4 bases and J by 1 base, with 15 bases between the two germline ends. Germline lookup yields CDR1 SGDLS and CDR2 YYNGEE. CDR3 length: 15 amino acids.

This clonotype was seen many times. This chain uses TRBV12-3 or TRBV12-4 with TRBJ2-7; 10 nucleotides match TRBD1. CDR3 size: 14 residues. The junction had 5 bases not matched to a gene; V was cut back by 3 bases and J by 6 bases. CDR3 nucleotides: TGTGCCAGCAGTTTCGGGGACAGGGGACGCGAGCAGTACTTC. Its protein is CASSFGDRGREQYF.

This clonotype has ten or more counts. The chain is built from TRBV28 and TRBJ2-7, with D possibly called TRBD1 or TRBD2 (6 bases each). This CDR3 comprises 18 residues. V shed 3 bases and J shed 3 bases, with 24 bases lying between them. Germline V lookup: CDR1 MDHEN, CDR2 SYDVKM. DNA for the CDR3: TGTGCCAGCAGTTTTCCCTCACCTTCAGGGGAGGTCGTCTACGAGCAGTACTTC. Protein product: CASSFPSPSGEVVYEQYF. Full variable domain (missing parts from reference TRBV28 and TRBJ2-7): DVKVTQSSRYLVKRTGEKVFLECVQDMDHENMFWYRQDPGLGLRLIYFSYDVKMKEKGDIPEGYSVSREKKERFSLILESASTNQTSMYLCASSFPSPSGEVVYEQYFGPGTRLTVT.

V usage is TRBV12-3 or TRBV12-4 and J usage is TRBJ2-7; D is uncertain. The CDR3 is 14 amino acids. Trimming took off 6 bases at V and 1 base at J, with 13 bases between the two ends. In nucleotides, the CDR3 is TGTGCCAGCAGCCCCTACCAACTTTCCTACGAGCAGTACTTC. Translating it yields CASSPYQLSYEQYF.

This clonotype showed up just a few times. CDR3 DNA sequence: TGTGCCAGCAGTTTGTCTCGGGAAGCTTCCTACAATGAGCAGTTCTTC. It encodes CASSLSREASYNEQFF. This chain uses TRBV28 with TRBJ2-1, with D possibly being TRBD2 (5 bases). The CDR3 loop spans 16 amino acids. Germline V gene sequence: CDR1 MDHEN, CDR2 SYDVKM. V gave up 3 bases and J gave up 1 base, with 13 bases separating them.

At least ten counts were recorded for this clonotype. CDR3 sequence: CASSLIWGYGSPLHF. CDR3 bases: TGTGCCAGCAGTTTAATCTGGGGATATGGGTCACCCCTCCACTTT. The V call is TRBV27, the J call TRBJ1-6; D is undetermined. Germline CDR1 reads MNHEY; CDR2 reads SMNVEV (reference sequence). V was cut by 2 bases and J by 10 bases, with 15 bases left in between. The CDR3 is 15 residues long.

CDR3 sequence: CSVSRDRATNTEAFF. The CDR3 coding sequence is TGCAGCGTTTCCCGGGACAGGGCAACCAACACTGAAGCTTTCTTT. This chain uses TRBV29-1 with TRBJ1-1; the match to TRBD1 covers 9 bases. Germline V gives CDR1 SQVTM, CDR2 ANQGSEA. This CDR3 contains 15 residues. Trimming removed 5 bases from V and 2 bases from J; junction bases left unmatched: 9.

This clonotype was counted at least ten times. The CDR3 bases are TGTGCCAGCAGCCGATCCCAGAACTATGGCTACACCTTC. It codes for CASSRSQNYGYTF. The chain is built from TRBV7-2 and TRBJ1-2, with D unresolved. The CDR3 runs 13 residues. Germline V lookup: CDR1 SGHTA, CDR2 FQGNSA. The V end lost 5 bases, the J end lost 2 bases, and 9 bases lay between the germline ends.

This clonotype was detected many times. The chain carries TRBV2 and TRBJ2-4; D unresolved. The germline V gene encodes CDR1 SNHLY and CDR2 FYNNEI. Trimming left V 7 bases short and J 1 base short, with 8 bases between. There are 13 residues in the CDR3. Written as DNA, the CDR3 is TGTGCCAGCAATGTGGTTGCCAAAAACATTCAGTACTTC. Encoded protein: CASNVVAKNIQYF.